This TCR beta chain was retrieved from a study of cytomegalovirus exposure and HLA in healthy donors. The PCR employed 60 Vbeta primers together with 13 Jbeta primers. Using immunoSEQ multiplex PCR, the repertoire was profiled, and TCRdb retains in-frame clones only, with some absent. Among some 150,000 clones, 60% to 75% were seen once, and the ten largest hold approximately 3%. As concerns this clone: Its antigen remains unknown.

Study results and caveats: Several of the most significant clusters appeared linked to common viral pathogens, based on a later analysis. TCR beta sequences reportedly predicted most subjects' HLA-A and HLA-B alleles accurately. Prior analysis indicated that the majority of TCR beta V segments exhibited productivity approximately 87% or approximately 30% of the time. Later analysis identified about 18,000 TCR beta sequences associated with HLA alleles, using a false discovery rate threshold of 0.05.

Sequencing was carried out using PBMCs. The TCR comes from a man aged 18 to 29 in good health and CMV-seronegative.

CDR3 sequence: CSARTGLDSPLHF. CDR3 in DNA: TGCAGCGCCCGAACGGGGTTGGATTCACCCCTCCACTTT. V is TRBV29-1 and J is TRBJ1-6; D is unclear. Germline lookup yields CDR1 SQVTM and CDR2 ANQGSEA. The CDR3 is made up of 13 amino acids. Trimming took off 7 bases at V and 8 bases at J, with 15 bases between the two ends.